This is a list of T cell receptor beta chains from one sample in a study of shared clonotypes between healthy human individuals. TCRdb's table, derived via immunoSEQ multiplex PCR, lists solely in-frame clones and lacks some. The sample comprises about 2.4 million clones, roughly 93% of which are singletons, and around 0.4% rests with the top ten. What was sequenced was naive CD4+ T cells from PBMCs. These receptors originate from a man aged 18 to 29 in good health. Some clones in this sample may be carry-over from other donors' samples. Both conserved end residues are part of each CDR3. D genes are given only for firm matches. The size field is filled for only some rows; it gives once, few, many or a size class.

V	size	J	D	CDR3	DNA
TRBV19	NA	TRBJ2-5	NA	CASSVPGTLETQYF	TGTGCCAGTAGTGTCCCGGGAACGCTTGAGACCCAGTACTTC
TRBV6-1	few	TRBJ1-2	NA	CASVGFAYGYTF	TGTGCCAGCGTCGGATTCGCCTATGGCTACACCTTC
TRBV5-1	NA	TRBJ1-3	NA	CASSRTYGPGNTIYF	TGCGCCAGCAGCCGGACCTACGGGCCCGGAAACACCATATATTTT
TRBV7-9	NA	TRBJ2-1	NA	CASSSLGTPNNEQFF	TGTGCCAGCAGCTCCCTAGGGACGCCGAACAATGAGCAGTTCTTC
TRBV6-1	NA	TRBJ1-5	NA	CASRSTGISQPQHF	TGTGCCAGCAGATCGACAGGTATCTCTCAGCCCCAGCATTTT
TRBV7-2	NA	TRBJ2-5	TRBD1	CASSPSSRGTAQETQYF	TGTGCCAGCAGCCCCTCCTCTAGGGGGACAGCACAAGAGACCCAGTACTTC
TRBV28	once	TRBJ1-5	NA	CASSLSGVYSNQPQHF	TGTGCCAGCAGTTTATCGGGCGTATATAGCAATCAGCCCCAGCATTTT
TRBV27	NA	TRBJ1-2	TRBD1	CASSPLTGTGYTF	TGTGCCAGCAGTCCCCTGACAGGGACCGGCTACACCTTC
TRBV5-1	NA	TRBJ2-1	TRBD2	CASSSSTSASSYNEQFF	TGCGCCAGCAGCTCGTCAACTAGCGCGAGCTCCTACAATGAGCAGTTCTTC
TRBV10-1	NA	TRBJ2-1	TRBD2	CASRTPGLAYNEQFF	TGCGCCAGCAGGACCCCGGGACTAGCCTACAATGAGCAGTTCTTC
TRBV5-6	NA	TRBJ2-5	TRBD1	CASSLGQGAETQYF	TGTGCCAGCAGCTTGGGACAGGGGGCTGAGACCCAGTACTTC
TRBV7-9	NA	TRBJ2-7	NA	CASSLSGGVDEQYF	TGTGCCAGCAGCTTAAGTGGGGGAGTCGACGAGCAGTACTTC
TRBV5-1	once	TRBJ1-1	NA	CASSSYSKNTEAFF	TGCGCCAGCAGCTCATACAGTAAGAACACTGAAGCTTTCTTT
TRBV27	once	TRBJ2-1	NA	CASSWGEPVSYNEQFF	TGTGCCAGCAGTTGGGGGGAGCCGGTCTCCTACAATGAGCAGTTCTTC
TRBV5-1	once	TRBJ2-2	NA	CASSLAPLGGGELFF	TGCGCCAGCAGCTTGGCCCCCCTCGGTGGCGGGGAGCTGTTTTTT
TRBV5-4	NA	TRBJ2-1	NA	CASSPDTTFYNEQFF	TGTGCCAGCAGCCCTGACACTACATTCTACAATGAGCAGTTCTTC
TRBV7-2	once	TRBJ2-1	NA	CASSTRGWEQFF	TGTGCCAGCAGCACCAGGGGTTGGGAGCAGTTCTTC
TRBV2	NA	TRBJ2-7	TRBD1	CASSAEIGTAYEQYF	TGTGCCAGCAGTGCCGAGATCGGGACAGCCTACGAGCAGTACTTC
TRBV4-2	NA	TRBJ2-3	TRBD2	CASSQGPFSGTTDTQYF	TGTGCCAGCAGCCAGGGCCCTTTCAGCGGGACCACAGATACGCAGTATTTT
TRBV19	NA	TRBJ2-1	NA	CASSPGIAPHEQFF	TGTGCCAGTAGCCCGGGGATCGCTCCCCATGAGCAGTTCTTC
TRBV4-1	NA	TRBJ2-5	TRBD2	CASSFLAGSGETQYF	TGCGCCAGCAGCTTCCTAGCGGGGTCCGGGGAGACCCAGTACTTC
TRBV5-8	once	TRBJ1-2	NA	CASSFRGVGYGYTF	TGTGCCAGCAGCTTTAGGGGAGTAGGCTATGGCTACACCTTC